This paragraph covers one T cell receptor beta chain sequence. The antigen is not known. Each subset's genomic DNA was split evenly across several immunoSEQ plates. The protocol was immunoSEQ multiplex PCR, while the TCRdb copy is restricted to in-frame clones and leaves out a portion. The sample consists of about 1,500,000 clones, approximately 97% of them appearing once. These data originate in a study of shared clonotypes between healthy human individuals. Looking at the study overall: Sampling drew on donors who were two women and three men aged 18 to 49.

Only Caucasian adults living in Nashville, Tennessee served as donors. Overall study results and limits: Generation probabilities of non-shared clonotypes were lower (relative to those shared by all four donors).

The TCR comes from a man aged 25 to 45 in good health. Sample: naive CD4+ T cells sorted from blood. Subset indicated: CD45RA+ positively selected.

The CDR3 nucleotides read TGTGCCAGCAGAGGGGGTATGCCTGAAGCTTTCTTT. Protein sequence: CASRGGMPEAFF. This rearrangement joins TRBV28 to TRBJ1-1; D is perhaps TRBD1 (6 bases). The CDR3 length is 12 residues. Trimming removed 6 bases from V and 6 bases from J, with 11 bases in between. Germline CDR1 and CDR2: MDHEN and SYDVKM.